Shown below are 2 T cell receptor beta chains from a single sample sequenced in a study of shared clonotypes between healthy human individuals. The assay was immunoSEQ multiplex PCR, and TCRdb's table has in-frame clones only and misses some. The sample consists of approximately 1,000,000 clones, 75% to 80% of them appearing once. The sample comprised memory CD4+ T cells from PBMCs. Subset here: CD45RA-negative fraction. The source is a young man in good health. Some clones in this sample may be carry-over from other donors' samples.

The J gene is TRBJ2-1, the V gene TRBV7-5; TRBD1 was called by the table and not checked on the DNA. TRBV7-5 constitutes a pseudogene. The CDR3 has 18 amino acids. CDR3 sequence (DNA): TGTGCCAGAAGCTTAGCTTGGGCCGAAAATCCCCTCTACAATGAGCAGTTCTTC. This codes for CARSLAWAENPLYNEQFF.

This clone was counted a single time. V is TRBV11-2 and J is TRBJ2-1; no definite D call. Germline CDR1 SGHAT, CDR2 FQNNGV. This CDR3 contains 12 residues. V lost 4 bases and J 7 bases, leaving 8 bases between the germline ends. Here the CDR3 reads CASSSPQNEQFF. The DNA for the CDR3 is TGTGCCAGCAGCTCGCCCCAGAATGAGCAGTTCTTC.